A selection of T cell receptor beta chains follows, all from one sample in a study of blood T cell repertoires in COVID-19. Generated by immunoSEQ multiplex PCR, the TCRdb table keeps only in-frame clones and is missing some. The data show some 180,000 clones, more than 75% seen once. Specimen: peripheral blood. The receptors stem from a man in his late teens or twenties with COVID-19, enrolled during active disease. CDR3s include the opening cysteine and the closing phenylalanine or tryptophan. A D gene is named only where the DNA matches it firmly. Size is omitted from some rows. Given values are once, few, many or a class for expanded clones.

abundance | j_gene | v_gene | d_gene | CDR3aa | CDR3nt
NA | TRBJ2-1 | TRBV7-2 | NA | CASTLAGMTSDEQFF | TGTGCCAGCACCCTGGCCGGGATGACATCCGATGAGCAGTTCTTC
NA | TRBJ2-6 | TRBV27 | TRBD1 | CASSLSRFRQGVSGANVLTF | TGTGCCAGCAGTTTGAGTCGGTTTCGACAGGGAGTCTCTGGGGCCAACGTCCTGACTTTC
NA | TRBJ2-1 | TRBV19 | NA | CASTGDRSSYNEQFF | TGTGCCAGTACAGGGGACCGAAGCTCCTACAATGAGCAGTTCTTC
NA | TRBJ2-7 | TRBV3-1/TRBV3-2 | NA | CASSRGTPSEQYF | TGTGCCAGCAGCCGGGGGACTCCGAGCGAGCAGTACTTC
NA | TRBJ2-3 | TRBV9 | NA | CASSPTGFADTQYF | TGTGCCAGCAGCCCTACCGGGTTTGCAGATACGCAGTATTTT
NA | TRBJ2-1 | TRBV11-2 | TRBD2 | CASSLDPGLAYNEQFF | TGTGCCAGCAGCTTGGACCCGGGACTAGCCTACAATGAGCAGTTCTTC
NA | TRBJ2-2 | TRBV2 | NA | CASSESRNVGELFF | TGTGCCAGCAGTGAGAGCAGGAATGTCGGGGAGCTGTTTTTT
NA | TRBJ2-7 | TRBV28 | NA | CASTTPLQGAYEQYF | TGTGCCAGCACAACACCACTACAGGGAGCCTACGAGCAGTACTTC
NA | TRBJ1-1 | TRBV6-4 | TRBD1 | CASSDRTGPLGRTEAFF | TGTGCCAGCAGTGATCGGACAGGGCCCCTCGGGCGCACTGAAGCTTTCTTT
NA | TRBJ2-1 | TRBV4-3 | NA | CASSQDPWLANDLYNEQFF | TGCGCCAGCAGCCAAGATCCGTGGCTAGCGAATGACCTTTACAATGAGCAGTTCTTC
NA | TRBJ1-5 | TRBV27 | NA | CASSLSPYSNQPQHF | TGTGCCAGCAGTTTATCCCCGTATAGCAATCAGCCCCAGCATTTT
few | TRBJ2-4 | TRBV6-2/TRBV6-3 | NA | CASSRRRGSSKNIQYF | TGTGCCAGCAGCAGACGAAGGGGAAGCTCCAAAAACATTCAGTACTTC
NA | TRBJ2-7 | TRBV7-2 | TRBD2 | CASSTSAGSYEQYF | TGTGCCAGCAGCACCTCAGCGGGATCCTACGAGCAGTACTTC
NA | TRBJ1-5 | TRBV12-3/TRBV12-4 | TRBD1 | CASRGTGNQPQHF | TGTGCCAGCAGGGGGACAGGGAATCAGCCCCAGCATTTT
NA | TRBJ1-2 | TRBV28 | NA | CASSAPRQNYGYTF | TGTGCCAGCAGTGCCCCAAGACAGAACTATGGCTACACCTTC
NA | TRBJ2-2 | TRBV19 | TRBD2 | CASSILAGGPNTGELFF | TGTGCCAGTAGTATCCTAGCGGGAGGGCCAAACACCGGGGAGCTGTTTTTT
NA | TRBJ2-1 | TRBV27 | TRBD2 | CASSGWGLAGGLHNEQFF | TGTGCCAGCAGTGGCTGGGGACTAGCGGGAGGGCTGCACAATGAGCAGTTCTTC
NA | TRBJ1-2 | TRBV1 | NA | CTSIRGAAGYTF | TGCACCAGCATTCGGGGGGCAGCTGGCTACACCTTC
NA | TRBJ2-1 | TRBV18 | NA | CASSPVQSGRGYNEQFF | TGTGCCAGCTCACCGGTTCAGAGCGGCCGGGGGTACAATGAGCAGTTCTTC
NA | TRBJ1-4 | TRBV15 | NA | CATSRDASQKLLF | TGTGCCACCAGCAGAGATGCGTCGCAAAAACTGCTTTTT
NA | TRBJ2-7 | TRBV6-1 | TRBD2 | CASSDLGLAATYEQYF | TGTGCCAGCAGTGACCTCGGACTAGCGGCGACCTACGAGCAGTACTTC
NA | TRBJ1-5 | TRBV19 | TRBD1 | CASSPPGRGSNQPQHF | TGTGCCAGTAGTCCACCCGGCAGGGGGAGCAATCAGCCCCAGCATTTT
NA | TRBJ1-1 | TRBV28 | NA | CASSLRQYTEAFF | TGTGCCAGCAGTCTTCGACAGTACACTGAAGCTTTCTTT
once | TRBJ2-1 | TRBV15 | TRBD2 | CATSYRPSGALYSQFF | TGTGCCACCAGTTATCGACCTAGCGGTGCCCTTTACTCGCAGTTCTTC
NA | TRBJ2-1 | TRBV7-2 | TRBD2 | CASSPTSGGSYNEQFF | TGTGCCAGCAGCCCAACTAGCGGGGGTTCCTACAATGAGCAGTTCTTC
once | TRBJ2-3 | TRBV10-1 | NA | CASSQRVPSDTQYF | TGCGCCAGCTCCCAGCGGGTCCCCTCAGATACGCAGTATTTT
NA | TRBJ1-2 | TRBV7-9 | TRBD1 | CASSLGTGDGYTF | TGTGCCAGCAGCTTAGGGACAGGGGATGGCTACACCTTC
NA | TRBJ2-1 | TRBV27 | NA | CASSWGVWNEQFF | TGTGCCAGCAGCTGGGGGGTCTGGAATGAGCAGTTCTTC
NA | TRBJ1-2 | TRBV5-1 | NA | CASSSLRWGRPTGAGYTF | TGCGCCAGCAGCTCCCTCCGGTGGGGGCGACCCACCGGTGCTGGCTACACCTTC